This TCR beta chain emerged from a study of beta chain features in type 1 diabetes. Sorted cells reached over 95% purity in every population. Expressed TCRB transcripts were sequenced because the entire RNA isolate underwent reverse transcription. Measured with immunoSEQ multiplex PCR; TCRdb has only the in-frame clones, and not every one. The sample holds 300,000 or so clones, roughly 8% seen once. CDR3 length: 17 amino acids. Looked up from germline, CDR1 is LNHDA and CDR2 is SQIVND (reference sequence). Trimming cost V 3 bases and J 5 bases; bases outside gene matches: 13. The specimen was central memory CD4+ T cells from blood. The gene calls are TRBV19 and TRBJ2-1; 7 positions match TRBD2. This clonotype was sampled from a woman between 18 and 30 years old in good health. The CDR3 DNA reads TGTGCCAGTAGTATTAGCCTTGGCGGGAGCGTCGACAATGAGCAGTTCTTC. This codes for CASSISLGGSVDNEQFF.